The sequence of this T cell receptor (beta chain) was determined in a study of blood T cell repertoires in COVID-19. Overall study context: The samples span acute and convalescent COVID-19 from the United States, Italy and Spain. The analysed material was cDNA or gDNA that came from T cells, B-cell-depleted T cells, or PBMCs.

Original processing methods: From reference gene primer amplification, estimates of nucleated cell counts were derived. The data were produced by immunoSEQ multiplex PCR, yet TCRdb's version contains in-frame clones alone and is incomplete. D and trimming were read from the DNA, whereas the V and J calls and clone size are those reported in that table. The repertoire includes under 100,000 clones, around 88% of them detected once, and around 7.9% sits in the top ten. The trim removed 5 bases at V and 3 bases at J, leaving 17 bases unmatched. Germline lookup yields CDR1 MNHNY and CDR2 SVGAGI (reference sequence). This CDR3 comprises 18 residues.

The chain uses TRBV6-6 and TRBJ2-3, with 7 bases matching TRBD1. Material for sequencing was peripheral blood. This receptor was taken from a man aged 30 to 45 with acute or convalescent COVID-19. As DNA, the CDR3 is TGTGCCAGCAGTCTCCTTAACCCTACAGGGGACGGGACAGATACGCAGTATTTT. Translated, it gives CASSLLNPTGDGTDTQYF.